A selection of T cell receptor beta chains follows, all from one sample in a study of neoadjuvant anti-PD-1 for oral cavity cancer. Assay: immunoSEQ multiplex PCR; the TCRdb copy retains only in-frame clones and omits some. The top ten clones hold approximately 3% of a sample with approximately 15,000 clones, less than 80% of them seen once. The sequencing here drew on PBMCs, taken after nivolumab (anti-PD-1) treatment. Receptor source: a person aged 35-79 years with oral cavity squamous cell carcinoma. Both conserved end residues are part of each CDR3. The D gene is left open where the match is weak. Clone size appears in some rows only: once, few, many, or a class for an expanded clone.

J gene	D gene	V gene	clone size	CDR3 DNA	CDR3 protein
TRBJ2-7	TRBD1	TRBV2	.	TGTGCCAGCAACCTTAAGGCCGGGACAGCTTCCTACGAGCAGTACTTC	CASNLKAGTASYEQYF
TRBJ2-1	.	TRBV30	few	TGTGCCTGGAGTTGGGGATACAATGAGCAGTTCTTC	CAWSWGYNEQFF
TRBJ2-1	.	TRBV7-3	.	TGTGCCAGCAGCTTTGGGGGTTCCAATGAGCAGTTCTTC	CASSFGGSNEQFF
TRBJ2-7	TRBD2	TRBV6-5	.	TGTGCCGGCAGTTACTCCCTAGGGCTAGCGGACGAGCAGTACTTC	CAGSYSLGLADEQYF
TRBJ1-5	.	TRBV30	.	TGTGCCTGGAGTAGCGGGACCAATCAGCCCCAGCATTTT	CAWSSGTNQPQHF
TRBJ2-5	.	TRBV6-1	once	TGTGCCAGCAGCGTCCTTGACAGGCGGGAGACCCAGTACTTC	CASSVLDRRETQYF
TRBJ2-6	.	TRBV2	.	TGTGCCAGCAAGGGGCCTGGGGCCAACGTCCTGACTTTC	CASKGPGANVLTF
TRBJ2-1	.	TRBV7-9	once	TGTGCCAGTTTAGTGCTGGGGAATGAGCAGTTCTTC	CASLVLGNEQFF
TRBJ2-5	.	TRBV10-1	.	TGCGCCAGCAGTAGGAACATCCAAGAGACCCAGTACTTC	CASSRNIQETQYF
TRBJ2-7	TRBD2	TRBV30	.	TGTGCCTGGAGGGGACTAGCGGAGGGTTCCTCCTACGAGCAGTACTTC	CAWRGLAEGSSYEQYF
TRBJ2-5	.	TRBV9	few	TGTGCCAGCAGCGTAGAGGGTAGCGGTCGTTTTGAAGAGACCCAGTACTTC	CASSVEGSGRFEETQYF
TRBJ1-2	TRBD1	TRBV19	.	TGTGCCAGTAGTTCCAGGGACAGTCTTAACTATGGCTACACCTTC	CASSSRDSLNYGYTF
TRBJ2-5	TRBD1	TRBV11-2	.	TGTGCCAGCAGCCTGGGACAGACCGAGACCCAGTACTTC	CASSLGQTETQYF
TRBJ2-7	TRBD2	TRBV6-5	.	TGTGCCAGCGCTAGCGGGGCCTACGAGCAGTACTTC	CASASGAYEQYF
TRBJ2-7	.	TRBV30	.	TGTGCCTGGAGTGTAGGGGGCGAGCAGTACTTC	CAWSVGGEQYF
TRBJ2-7	TRBD2	TRBV7-9	.	TGTGCCAGCAGCGACCGGGACTATTCCTACGAGCAGTACTTC	CASSDRDYSYEQYF
TRBJ2-1	.	TRBV5-3	once	TGTGCCAGAAGCGCAACCTGGACACTTCGAATCTACAATGAGCAGTTCTTC	CARSATWTLRIYNEQFF
TRBJ2-3	.	TRBV28	.	TGTGCCAGCAGTCTCACTTCCACAGATACGCAGTATTTT	CASSLTSTDTQYF
TRBJ2-6	TRBD1	TRBV30	.	TGTGCCTGGAGCCGGGACAGGGTGAGGAGCGGGGCCAACGTCCTGACTTTC	CAWSRDRVRSGANVLTF
TRBJ2-3	.	TRBV7-8	.	TGTGCCAGCAGCTTAGAACAGGGTGCAGATACGCAGTATTTT	CASSLEQGADTQYF
TRBJ1-2	TRBD1	TRBV9	.	TGTGCCAGCAGCGTTTATTCAGGGGGTAACTATGGCTACACCTTC	CASSVYSGGNYGYTF
TRBJ1-4	.	TRBV5-1	.	TGCGCCAGCAGCCTATCAAGTTTTGGGGACCTTGAAAAACTGTTTTTT	CASSLSSFGDLEKLFF
TRBJ2-5	TRBD2	TRBV6-5	.	TGTGCCAGCAGTTATTTTAGCGGGAGTCGGGAGACCCAGTACTTC	CASSYFSGSRETQYF
TRBJ1-2	.	TRBV28	few	TGTGCCAGCAGTTTACCCCTGGCAGGGGCGTCTGGCTACACCTTC	CASSLPLAGASGYTF
TRBJ1-2	.	TRBV19	.	TGTGCCAGTAGATCGGTTTTGGGAGGCTACACCTTC	CASRSVLGGYTF
TRBJ2-5	.	TRBV29-1	.	TGCAGCGTTTGGGTGGGCTCGCAAGAGACCCAGTACTTC	CSVWVGSQETQYF
TRBJ2-7	.	TRBV4-1	few	TGCGCCAGCAGCCAAGCGCGGAGCTCCTACGAGCAGTACTTC	CASSQARSSYEQYF
TRBJ1-2	TRBD1	TRBV29-1	few	TGCAGCGGGGTCCAGGGGGCCTCGGGCTACACCTTC	CSGVQGASGYTF
TRBJ1-2	.	TRBV30	.	TGTGCCTCACCACCGGAGGGTGTGAACTATGGCTACACCTTC	CASPPEGVNYGYTF
TRBJ2-3	TRBD2	TRBV4-2	few	TGTGCCAGCAGCCAAGATCGGTCTAGCGGGATAACAGATACGCAGTATTTT	CASSQDRSSGITDTQYF
TRBJ2-3	.	TRBV13	.	TGTGCCAGCAGCTTAAGGGCCCCTGGGGATACGCAGTATTTT	CASSLRAPGDTQYF
TRBJ1-5	TRBD1	TRBV7-8	.	TGTGCCAGCAGTACCGGGACAGGGGGACATCAGCCCCAGCATTTT	CASSTGTGGHQPQHF
TRBJ2-7	.	TRBV30	.	TGTGCCTGGAGTGTAGGCCAGGGCAGGGTCTCCTACGAGCAGTACTTC	CAWSVGQGRVSYEQYF
TRBJ1-2	.	TRBV20-1	.	TGCAGTGCCCTAGACAGCTATGGCTACACCTTC	CSALDSYGYTF
TRBJ2-1	.	TRBV11-2	few	TGTGCCAGCAGCTTCGGGCCCTCCCAAAATTATGAGCAGTTCTTC	CASSFGPSQNYEQFF
TRBJ1-2	TRBD1	TRBV7-2	few	TGTGCCAGCAGCTGGGACAGGGGAATTGTGGCCTATGGCTACACCTTC	CASSWDRGIVAYGYTF
TRBJ1-2	TRBD1	TRBV9	.	TGTGCCAGCAGCCCTGGGGGAGGGACAGCGTATGGCTACACCTTC	CASSPGGGTAYGYTF
TRBJ2-1	.	TRBV6-5	.	TGTGCCAGCAGTTACTACCCCGGGACCACCTACAATGAGCAGTTCTTC	CASSYYPGTTYNEQFF
TRBJ1-1	TRBD1	TRBV29-1	few	TGCAGCGTTGATAAGGGGGCTTGGACTGAAGCTTTCTTT	CSVDKGAWTEAFF
TRBJ1-3	TRBD1	TRBV30	.	TGTGCCTGGAGTTACCCCGACAGGGATGGAAACACCATATATTTT	CAWSYPDRDGNTIYF
TRBJ1-1	.	TRBV29-1	few	TGCAGCGTTAGACAGACGAACACTGAAGCTTTCTTT	CSVRQTNTEAFF
TRBJ2-3	TRBD2	TRBV19	.	TGTGCCAGTCGGCGGGAGAGCACAGATACGCAGTATTTT	CASRRESTDTQYF
TRBJ1-4	.	TRBV6-5	.	TGTGCCAGCAGCAGGGACCGAGAAAAACTGTTTTTT	CASSRDREKLFF
TRBJ2-3	TRBD2	TRBV14	.	TGTGCCAGCAGCCCTAGCGGGAGAGGGGGTAGGGCCACCTGGACGCAGTATTTT	CASSPSGRGGRATWTQYF
TRBJ2-3	.	TRBV7-9	.	TGTGCCAGCAGCTTCGAGGGTTCGGGCACAGATACGCAGTATTTT	CASSFEGSGTDTQYF
TRBJ1-3	.	TRBV7-3	.	TGTGCCAGCAGCCCCCAGGGCTCTGGAAACACCATATATTTT	CASSPQGSGNTIYF
TRBJ2-7	TRBD2	TRBV5-1	.	TGCGCCAGCAGCCCCCGGGATAGCGGGAGAATCTACGAGCAGTACTTC	CASSPRDSGRIYEQYF
TRBJ1-2	.	TRBV19	.	TGTGCCAGTTGGGTGGAGGGACTATCTGGCTACACCTTC	CASWVEGLSGYTF
TRBJ2-7	TRBD2	TRBV28	.	TGTGCCAGCAGTGAAGTTAGCGGGCTTAACTCCTACGAGCAGTACTTC	CASSEVSGLNSYEQYF
TRBJ2-3	.	TRBV6-1	few	TGTGCCAGCAGTGTACAGTCGGGAGACACAGATACGCAGTATTTT	CASSVQSGDTDTQYF
TRBJ1-1	.	TRBV19	.	TGTGCCAGTAGTATAGATCTCATAATGACAGCTGAAGCTTTCTTT	CASSIDLIMTAEAFF
TRBJ2-3	.	TRBV30	.	TGTGCCTGGAGTGTTAGATCCGCTAGCACAGATACGCAGTATTTT	CAWSVRSASTDTQYF
TRBJ2-1	.	TRBV19	.	TGTGCCAGTAGTATGGGAGCTGCTGGGGTGCAGTTCTTC	CASSMGAAGVQFF
TRBJ1-2	.	TRBV30	few	TGTGCCTGGAGTTTGATGAACTATGGCTACACCTTC	CAWSLMNYGYTF
TRBJ2-7	.	TRBV2	few	TGTGCCAGCAGTGAAGGCCTGACCTACTACGAGCAGTACTTC	CASSEGLTYYEQYF
TRBJ2-5	.	TRBV6-1	.	TGTGCCAGCAGTCTACTGAGTCAAGAGACCCAGTACTTC	CASSLLSQETQYF
TRBJ2-5	.	TRBV30	.	TGTGCCTGGTCCGGGGCTCGCGGGGAGACCCAGTACTTC	CAWSGARGETQYF